The subject of this entry is one T cell receptor (beta chain). No antigen is known for it. The data were taken from a study of response to subunit inactivated influenza vaccine. Findings and limits, study-wide: New T cells are recruited in small numbers by each seasonal influenza vaccination, according to the authors' suggestion.

One entry per CDR3 protein results from TCRdb running MiXCR on the RT-PCR reads. The data hold about 780,000 distinct CDR3 sequences, with approximately 17% observed a single time. Germline values: CDR1 SEHNR, CDR2 FQNEAQ (reference sequence). This CDR3 region has 17 residues. The V segment lost 4 bases and the J segment 5 bases; nucleotides outside the gene matches: 13. The source of this sequence is a man aged 50 or older who received an inactivated influenza vaccine. The chain links TRBV7-9 to TRBJ2-7; 11 nucleotides line up with TRBD2. Sequenced here: PBMCs from blood, sampled 4 to 6 days after vaccination. CDR3 in DNA: TGTGCCAGCAGCTATGGACTAGCGGGCGACGCACGGGACGAGCAGTACTTC. Its translation is CASSYGLAGDARDEQYF.